This record covers a single TCR beta chain. Its target antigen remains unknown. There are no base qualities to consult, and no much larger clone falls within one base. In the germline V gene, CDR1 corresponds to SGHTA and CDR2 to FQGNSA. Ends trimmed: V by 5 bases, J by 5 bases; bases unmatched to a gene: 4. Reading from cysteine to phenylalanine, the CDR3 counts 14 amino acids. Only CDR3 DNA is held: 42 bases, read in frame from base 1. These reads were obtained on an Illumina HiSeq 2500. TCR beta libraries were prepared by quantitative 5'-RACE with molecular barcodes. The authors' pipeline ran thus. To identify disease-linked TCR variants, a new computational method was used, one built on a probabilistic model of VDJ rearrangement. The public sequencing data were trimmed at Q25 with fastp and processed into clonotypes with MiXCR by TCRdb, which kept only in-frame beta chains. CDR3 protein sequences are deduplicated, and each keeps its most common genes and DNA. The V and J calls follow TCRdb's processing rather than the paper's. The sample contains 700,000 to 850,000 distinct CDR3 sequences, approximately 10% of them found a single time. The ten biggest clones cover 0.51% of the sample.

The sample comes from a study of CD8 T cells in ankylosing spondylitis (dated 2017 in TCRdb). As for the study more broadly: T cell receptor beta repertoires were profiled in healthy donors and ankylosing spondylitis patients so that disease-linked TCR variants could be found. Samples of peripheral blood were taken, and for ankylosing spondylitis patients, synovial fluid was collected as well. The full study cohort comprised some 27 ankylosing spondylitis patients and around 100 healthy donors. Points the paper makes about the study in general: Some motif variants had previously been reported in the synovial fluid and blood of reactive arthritis patients, which suggests shared mechanisms of disease initiation. In peripheral blood, the disease-linked clones were found at relatively low frequencies and had a CD8+ phenotype. Significant enrichment of the disease-linked clones was reported in matched synovial fluid samples from ankylosing spondylitis patients. Blood from ankylosing spondylitis patients appeared to be characterized by a TCR beta motif made up of 8 or 9 highly homologous amino acid variants.

This receptor chain uses TRBV7-2 and TRBJ2-2, with 8 bases matching TRBD1. The sample consisted of blood, either unsorted or a sorted T cell fraction (not recorded which). The TCR was taken from a male donor with ankylosing spondylitis. The nucleotides are TGTGCCAGCAGCGGACGACAGGGGACCGGGGAGCTGTTTTTT. Its amino acids are CASSGRQGTGELFF.